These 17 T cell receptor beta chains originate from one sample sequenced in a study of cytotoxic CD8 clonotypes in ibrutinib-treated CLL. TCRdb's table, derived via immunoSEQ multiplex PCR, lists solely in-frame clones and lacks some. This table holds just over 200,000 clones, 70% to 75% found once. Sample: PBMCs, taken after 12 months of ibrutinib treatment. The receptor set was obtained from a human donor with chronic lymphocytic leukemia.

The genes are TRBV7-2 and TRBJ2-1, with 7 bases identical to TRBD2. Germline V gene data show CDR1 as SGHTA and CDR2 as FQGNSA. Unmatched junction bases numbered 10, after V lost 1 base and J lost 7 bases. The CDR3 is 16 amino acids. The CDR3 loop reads CASSLVHGGSLNEQFF. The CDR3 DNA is TGTGCCAGCAGCTTAGTACATGGCGGGAGTTTGAATGAGCAGTTCTTC. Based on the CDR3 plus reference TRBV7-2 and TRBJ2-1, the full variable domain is GAGVSQSPSNKVTEKGKDVELRCDPISGHTALYWYRQSLGQGLEFLIYFQGNSAPDKSGLPSDRFSAERTGGSVSTLTIQRTQQEDSAVYLCASSLVHGGSLNEQFFGPGTRLTVL.

The CDR3 reads CASSLGGQRYEQYF. DNA of the CDR3: TGTGCCAGCAGCTTGGGCGGACAGCGCTACGAGCAGTACTTC. The chain employs TRBV5-5 and TRBJ2-7; TRBD1 is a possible D gene (6 bases). V was clipped by 0 bases and J by 3 bases, with 10 bases between them. This CDR3 region has 14 residues. CDR1 SGHKS and CDR2 YYEKEE come from the germline V gene (reference sequence).

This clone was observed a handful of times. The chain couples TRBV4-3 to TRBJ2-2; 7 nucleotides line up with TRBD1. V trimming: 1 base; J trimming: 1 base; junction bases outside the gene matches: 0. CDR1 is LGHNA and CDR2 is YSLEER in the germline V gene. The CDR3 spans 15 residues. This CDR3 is CASSQGTGNTGELFF. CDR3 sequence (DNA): TGCGCCAGCAGCCAAGGGACAGGGAACACCGGGGAGCTGTTTTTT.

The CDR3 loop reads CATSRAPGRYGYTF. The CDR3 DNA is TGTGCCACCAGCAGAGCACCAGGGCGCTATGGCTACACCTTC. The J gene is TRBJ1-2, the V gene TRBV15, with D possibly being TRBD1 (5 bases). From germline, CDR1 is LNHNV and CDR2 YYDKDF (reference sequence). The CDR3 length is 14 residues. Trimming removed 1 base from V and 4 bases from J, with 10 bases in between.

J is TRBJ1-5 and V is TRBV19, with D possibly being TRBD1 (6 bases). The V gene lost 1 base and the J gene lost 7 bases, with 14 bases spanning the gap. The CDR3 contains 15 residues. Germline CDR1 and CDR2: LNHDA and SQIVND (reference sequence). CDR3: CASSIGGGAVQPQHF. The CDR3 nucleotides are TGTGCCAGTAGTATAGGAGGGGGGGCGGTACAGCCCCAGCATTTT.

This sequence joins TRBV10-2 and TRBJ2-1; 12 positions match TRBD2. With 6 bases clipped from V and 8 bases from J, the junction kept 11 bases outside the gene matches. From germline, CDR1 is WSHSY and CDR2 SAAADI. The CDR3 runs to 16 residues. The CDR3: CASSELAGGPVDEQFF. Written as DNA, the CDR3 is TGCGCCAGCAGCGAGCTAGCGGGAGGGCCAGTCGATGAGCAGTTCTTC.

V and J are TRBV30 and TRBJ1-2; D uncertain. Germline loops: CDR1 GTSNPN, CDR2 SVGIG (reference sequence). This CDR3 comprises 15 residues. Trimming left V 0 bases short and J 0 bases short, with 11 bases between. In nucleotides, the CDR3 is TGTGCCTGGAGTGTTGGGATTAATCCTAACTATGGCTACACCTTC. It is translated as CAWSVGINPNYGYTF.

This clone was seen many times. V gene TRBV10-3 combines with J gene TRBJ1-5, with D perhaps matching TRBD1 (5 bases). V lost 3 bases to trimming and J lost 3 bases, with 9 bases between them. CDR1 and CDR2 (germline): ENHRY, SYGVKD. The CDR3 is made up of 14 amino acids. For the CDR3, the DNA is TGTGCCATCAGTGATTGGGGGAACAATCAGCCCCAGCATTTT. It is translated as CAISDWGNNQPQHF.

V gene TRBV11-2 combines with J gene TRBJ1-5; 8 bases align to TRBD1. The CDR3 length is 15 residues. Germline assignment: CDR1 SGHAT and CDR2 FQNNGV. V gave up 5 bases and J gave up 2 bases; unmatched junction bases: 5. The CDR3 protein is CASSTSTGGNQPQHF. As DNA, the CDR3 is TGTGCCAGCAGCACCTCGACAGGGGGCAATCAGCCCCAGCATTTT.

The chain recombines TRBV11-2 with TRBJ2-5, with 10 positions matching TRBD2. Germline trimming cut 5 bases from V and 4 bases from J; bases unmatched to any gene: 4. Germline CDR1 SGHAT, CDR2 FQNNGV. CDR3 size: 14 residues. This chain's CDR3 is CASSLGTSVETQYF. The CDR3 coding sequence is TGTGCCAGCAGCCTCGGGACTAGCGTAGAGACCCAGTACTTC.

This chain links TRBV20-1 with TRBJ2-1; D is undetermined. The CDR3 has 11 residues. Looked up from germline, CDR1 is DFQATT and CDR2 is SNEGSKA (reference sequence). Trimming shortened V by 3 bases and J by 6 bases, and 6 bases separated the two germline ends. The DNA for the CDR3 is TGCAGTGCTAGGAAGTCCAATGAGCAGTTCTTC. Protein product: CSARKSNEQFF.

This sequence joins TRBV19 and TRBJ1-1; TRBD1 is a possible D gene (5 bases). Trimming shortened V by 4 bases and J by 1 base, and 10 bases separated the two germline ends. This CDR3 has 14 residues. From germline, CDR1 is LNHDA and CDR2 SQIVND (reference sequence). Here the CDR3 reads CASSTTGANTEAFF. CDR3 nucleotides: TGTGCCAGTAGTACCACAGGAGCGAACACTGAAGCTTTCTTT.

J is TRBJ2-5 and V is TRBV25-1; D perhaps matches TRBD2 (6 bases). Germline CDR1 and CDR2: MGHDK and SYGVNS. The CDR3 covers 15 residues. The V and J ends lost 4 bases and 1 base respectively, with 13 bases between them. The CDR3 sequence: CASSAPTSPQETQYF. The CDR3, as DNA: TGTGCCAGCAGTGCTCCGACTAGTCCCCAAGAGACCCAGTACTTC.

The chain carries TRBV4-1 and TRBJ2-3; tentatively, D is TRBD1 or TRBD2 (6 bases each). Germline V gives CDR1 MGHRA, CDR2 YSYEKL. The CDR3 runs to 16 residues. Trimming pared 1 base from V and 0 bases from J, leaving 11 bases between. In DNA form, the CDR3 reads TGCGCCAGCAGCCAAGCCGGGGGCTCCAGCACAGATACGCAGTATTTT. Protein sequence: CASSQAGGSSTDTQYF.

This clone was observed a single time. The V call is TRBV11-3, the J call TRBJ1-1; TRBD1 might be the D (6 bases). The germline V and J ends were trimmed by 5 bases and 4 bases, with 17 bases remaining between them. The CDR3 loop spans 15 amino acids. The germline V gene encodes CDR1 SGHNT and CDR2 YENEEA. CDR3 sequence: CASSPRGGGATEAFF. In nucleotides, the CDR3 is TGTGCCAGCAGCCCCCGAGGGGGGGGAGCCACTGAAGCTTTCTTT.

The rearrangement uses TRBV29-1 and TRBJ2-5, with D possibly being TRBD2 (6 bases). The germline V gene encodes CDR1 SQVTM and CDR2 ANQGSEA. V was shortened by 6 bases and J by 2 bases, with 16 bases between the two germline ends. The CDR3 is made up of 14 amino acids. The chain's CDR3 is CSVGGGADQETQYF. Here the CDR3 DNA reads TGCAGCGTCGGAGGCGGGGCGGATCAAGAGACCCAGTACTTC.

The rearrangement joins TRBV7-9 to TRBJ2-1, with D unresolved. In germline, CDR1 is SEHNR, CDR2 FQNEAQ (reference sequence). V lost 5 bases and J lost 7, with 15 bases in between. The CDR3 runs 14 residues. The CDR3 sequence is CASSRIPEVNEQFF. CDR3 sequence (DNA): TGTGCCAGCAGCCGGATTCCCGAAGTTAATGAGCAGTTCTTC. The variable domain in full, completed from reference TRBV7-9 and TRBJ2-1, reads DTGVSQNPRHKITKRGQNVTFRCDPISEHNRLYWYRQTLGQGPEFLTYFQNEAQLEKSRLLSDRFSAERPKGSFSTLEIQRTEQGDSAMYLCASSRIPEVNEQFFGPGTRLTVL.